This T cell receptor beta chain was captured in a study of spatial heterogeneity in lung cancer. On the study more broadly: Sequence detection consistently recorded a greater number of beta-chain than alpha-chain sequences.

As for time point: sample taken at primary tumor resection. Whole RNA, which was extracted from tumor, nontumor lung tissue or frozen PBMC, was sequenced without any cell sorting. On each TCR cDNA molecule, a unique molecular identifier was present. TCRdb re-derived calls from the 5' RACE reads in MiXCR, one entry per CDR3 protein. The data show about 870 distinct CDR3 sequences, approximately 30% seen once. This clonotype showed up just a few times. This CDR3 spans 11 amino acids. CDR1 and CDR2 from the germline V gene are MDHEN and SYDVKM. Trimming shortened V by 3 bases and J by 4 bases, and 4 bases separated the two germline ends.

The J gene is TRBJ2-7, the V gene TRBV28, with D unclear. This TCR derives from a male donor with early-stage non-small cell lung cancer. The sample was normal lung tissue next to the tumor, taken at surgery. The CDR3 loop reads CASSLGYEQYF. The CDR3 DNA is TGTGCCAGCAGTTTGGGTTACGAGCAGTACTTC.